This entry lists 26 T cell receptor beta chains sequenced from one sample in a study of healthy donors' naive CD4 and CD8 T cells. Starting from around 470 ng of total RNA, TCR libraries were made with linear amplification. TCRdb itself ran the reads through MiXCR, one entry per CDR3 protein. The data contain 200,000 or so distinct CDR3 sequences, about four fifths of them singletons. Material for sequencing was naive CD4+ and CD8+ T cells sorted from blood, pooled from several donors. Source of these receptors: a pool of human donors in good health; the sample pools cells from several healthy donors.

In the case of this clonotype: An end of the junction does not agree with germline; a read error may underlie this. V gene TRBV18 combines with J gene TRBJ2-5; tentatively, D is TRBD2 (7 bases). CDR1 is KGHSH, CDR2 LQKENI, per germline. This CDR3 comprises 17 residues. The DNA for the CDR3 is TGTGCCGGCTCACCCCCGGGGGGCTCCTCGCTCGAAGAGACCCAGTACTTC. As protein: CAGSPPGGSSLEETQYF. Full variable domain (outside the CDR3, taken from reference TRBV18 and TRBJ2-5): NAGVMQNPRHLVRRRGQEARLRCSPMKGHSHVYWYRQLPEEGLKFMVYLQKENIIDESGMPKERFSAEFPKEGPSILRIQQVVRGDSAAYFCAGSPPGGSSLEETQYFGPGTRLLVL.

This clonotype was detected only once. The chain recombines TRBV15 with TRBJ2-7; possibly TRBD1 or TRBD2 for D (6 bases each). Germline CDR1 is LNHNV and CDR2 is YYDKDF (reference sequence). V lost 5 bases, J lost 0 bases, and 14 bases lay in between. This CDR3 has 15 amino acids. The CDR3 reads CATSSGGDSSYEQYF. The CDR3 coding sequence is TGTGCCACCAGCTCCGGGGGCGATAGCTCCTACGAGCAGTACTTC.

The V call is TRBV18, the J call TRBJ2-7; the D gene is possibly TRBD2 (5 bases). CDR1 is KGHSH and CDR2 is LQKENI in the germline V gene. Between the trimmed V and J ends, which lost 2 bases and 6 bases, there was a span of 11 bases. The CDR3 length is 13 residues. The CDR3 nucleotides read TGTGCCAGCTCACCAGGGAGTACCCGCGAGCAGTACTTC. This encodes CASSPGSTREQYF.

The chain combines TRBV29-1 with TRBJ2-7; perhaps D is TRBD1 or TRBD2 (5 bases each). Germline V gene sequence: CDR1 SQVTM, CDR2 ANQGSEA. V lost 4 bases and J lost 2, with 9 bases in between. The CDR3 spans 12 residues. The CDR3 bases are TGCAGCGTTGGGGGGAACACCTACGAGCAGTACTTC. This codes for CSVGGNTYEQYF.

V is TRBV20-1 and J is TRBJ2-5; D is unresolved. CDR3 size: 14 residues. V shed 6 bases and J shed 1 base, with 15 bases lying between them. Germline lookup yields CDR1 DFQATT and CDR2 SNEGSKA (reference sequence). CDR3 DNA: TGCAGTGCCGACACTCGACCGATCCAAGAGACCCAGTACTTC. Translated, it gives CSADTRPIQETQYF.

This rearrangement joins TRBV29-1 to TRBJ2-1; 12 bases align to TRBD2. V shed 4 bases, J shed 4 bases, and the junction held 5 bases outside the gene matches. This CDR3 has 15 residues. Germline lookup yields CDR1 SQVTM and CDR2 ANQGSEA. The CDR3 spells CSVAELAGGYNEQFF. CDR3 DNA: TGCAGCGTTGCAGAACTAGCGGGAGGTTACAATGAGCAGTTCTTC.

The chain employs TRBV27 and TRBJ1-1, with a weak D call TRBD1 (6 bases). The length of the CDR3 is 16 residues. CDR1 and CDR2 (germline): MNHEY, SMNVEV (reference sequence). Trimming stripped 7 bases from V and 3 bases from J, with 21 bases between. The chain's CDR3 is CASTPGPGQIYTEAFF. The CDR3 DNA reads TGTGCCAGCACCCCTGGCCCGGGACAAATATACACTGAAGCTTTCTTT.

The rearrangement links TRBV12-3 or TRBV12-4 to TRBJ1-1; D gene unclear. Trimming stripped 3 bases from V and 6 bases from J, with 17 bases between. The CDR3 runs to 15 residues. The CDR3 here is CASSFGDGMASEAFF. Written as DNA, the CDR3 is TGTGCCAGCAGTTTCGGTGACGGCATGGCATCTGAAGCTTTCTTT.

CDR3 in DNA: TGTGCCAGCAGTCCGTTAGCGCTAGCGGGAGCTTACAATGAGCAGTTCTTC. Its protein is CASSPLALAGAYNEQFF. The V and J genes are TRBV12-3 or TRBV12-4 and TRBJ2-1, with 10 bases lining up with TRBD2. After removal of 5 bases from V and 4 bases from J, the junction contained 11 bases not matched to a gene. The CDR3 totals 17 residues.

This chain joins TRBV29-1 and TRBJ2-1; D is uncertain. Looked up from germline, CDR1 is SQVTM and CDR2 is ANQGSEA. This CDR3 is built from 12 residues. Trimming pared 5 bases from V and 4 bases from J, leaving 9 bases between. This CDR3 is CSVSRVYNEQFF. Here the CDR3 DNA reads TGCAGCGTTTCCAGAGTTTACAATGAGCAGTTCTTC.

The chain has TRBV12-3 or TRBV12-4 and TRBJ2-7; 9 bases are a match to TRBD2. This CDR3 comprises 13 residues. Trimming removed 4 bases from V and 6 bases from J; junction bases left unmatched: 4. For the CDR3, the DNA is TGTGCCAGCAGTTCCGGGACTAGCACCGAGCAGTACTTC. Encoded protein: CASSSGTSTEQYF.

This clonotype was seen only a few times. The chain has TRBV27 and TRBJ2-3, with TRBD2 as a possible D gene (6 bases). Germline V gene data show CDR1 as MNHEY and CDR2 as SMNVEV (reference sequence). The CDR3 is 15 residues long. Trimming cost V 6 bases and J 0 bases, with 13 bases left between them. The CDR3 spells CASSSGTVSTDTQYF. The CDR3 DNA is TGTGCCAGCAGCTCCGGGACTGTCAGCACAGATACGCAGTATTTT.

The chain carries TRBV5-4 and TRBJ2-2; D is ambiguous. CDR1 SGHNT and CDR2 YYREEE come from the germline V gene (reference sequence). This CDR3 comprises 15 residues. V gave up 0 bases and J gave up 2 bases, with 8 bases separating them. CDR3 sequence: CASSLASVNTGELFF. The CDR3 DNA sequence: TGTGCCAGCAGCTTGGCAAGCGTCAACACCGGGGAGCTGTTTTTT.

The V gene is TRBV14, the J gene TRBJ1-1; no definite D call. Germline-derived CDR1 and CDR2 are SGHDN and FVKESK. The CDR3 is 14 amino acids. V was clipped by 4 bases and J by 1 base, with 10 bases between them. The CDR3 bases are TGTGCCAGCAGCCGCCGGGAGAAGAACACTGAAGCTTTCTTT. This codes for CASSRREKNTEAFF.

The chain employs TRBV29-1 and TRBJ1-2; 7 bases are a match to TRBD1. From germline, CDR1 is SQVTM and CDR2 ANQGSEA. This CDR3 contains 11 residues. With 7 bases clipped from V and 7 bases from J, the junction kept 6 bases outside the gene matches. The CDR3 loop is CSAPGTAGYTF. CDR3 DNA sequence: TGCAGCGCCCCCGGGACAGCTGGCTACACCTTC.

This clonotype was found a few times. V is TRBV6-6 and J is TRBJ2-1, with 8 nucleotides matching TRBD2. There are 13 residues in the CDR3. CDR1 is MNHNY and CDR2 is SVGAGI in the germline V gene (reference sequence). The J segment lost 7 bases and the V segment lost 7 bases, leaving 6 bases of the junction unmatched. DNA for the CDR3: TGTGCCAGCAACGGCGGGAGGAGGAATGAGCAGTTCTTC. Encoded protein: CASNGGRRNEQFF.

The genes are TRBV29-1 and TRBJ1-5, with 10 bases identical to TRBD1. V lost 6 bases to trimming and J lost 3 bases; unmatched junction nucleotides: 5. Germline-derived CDR1 and CDR2 are SQVTM and ANQGSEA. There are 14 residues in the CDR3. CDR3 region: CSVRDRGFNQPQHF. The CDR3 nucleotides are TGCAGCGTCCGGGACAGGGGATTCAATCAGCCCCAGCATTTT.

The J gene is TRBJ2-1, the V gene TRBV6-5; 11 nucleotides line up with TRBD1. Trimming cost V 7 bases and J 7 bases; bases outside gene matches: 6. The CDR3 is made up of 14 amino acids. CDR1 and CDR2 from the germline V gene are MNHEY and SVGAGI. The CDR3 region is CASIRTGGLNEQFF. The CDR3 region has the DNA TGTGCCAGCATCCGGACAGGGGGCTTGAATGAGCAGTTCTTC.

The V gene is TRBV6-6, the J gene TRBJ2-3; D remains ambiguous. This CDR3 region has 11 residues. Germline values: CDR1 MNHNY, CDR2 SVGAGI (reference sequence). V was trimmed by 6 bases and J by 3 bases, leaving 4 bases between them. The CDR3 DNA reads TGTGCCAGCAGGGGTACAGATACGCAGTATTTT. Translated: CASRGTDTQYF.

The V gene is TRBV27, the J gene TRBJ2-7; TRBD1 matches 7 bases. Germline-derived CDR1 and CDR2 are MNHEY and SMNVEV (reference sequence). Trimming removed 5 bases from V and 3 bases from J; junction bases left unmatched: 7. The CDR3 has 14 residues. The CDR3, as DNA: TGTGCCAGCAGTGCCTCACGACAGGGCTACGAGCAGTACTTC. As protein: CASSASRQGYEQYF.

The chain carries TRBV29-1 and TRBJ2-5; possibly TRBD2 for D (5 bases). Trimming pared 6 bases from V and 0 bases from J, leaving 14 bases between. This CDR3 region has 14 residues. Germline V lookup: CDR1 SQVTM, CDR2 ANQGSEA. The CDR3 DNA follows: TGCAGCGTCGAGATACTAGGATACCAAGAGACCCAGTACTTC. The encoded protein is CSVEILGYQETQYF. The full variable domain, its missing parts supplied by reference TRBV29-1 and TRBJ2-5, is SAVISQKPSRDICQRGTSLTIQCQVDSQVTMMFWYRQQPGQSLTLIATANQGSEATYESGFVIDKFPISRPNLTFSTLTVSNMSPEDSSIYLCSVEILGYQETQYFGPGTRLLVL.

The chain employs TRBV11-1 and TRBJ2-1; D perhaps matches TRBD2 (6 bases). The CDR3 has 16 residues. V was cut by 8 bases and J by 9 bases, with 26 bases left in between. The germline V gene has CDR1 SGHAT and CDR2 FQDESV (reference sequence). CDR3 sequence reads: CASLALALSRSSEQFF. CDR3 bases: TGTGCCAGCCTAGCGCTTGCCCTGTCGAGGAGTAGTGAGCAGTTCTTC.

This clonotype was seen more than once but under ten times. The V call is TRBV29-1, the J call TRBJ2-2; TRBD1 matches at 9 bases. The germline CDR1 and CDR2 sequences are SQVTM and ANQGSEA. This CDR3 spans 14 amino acids. V lost 5 bases and J lost 4; bases outside the gene matches: 5. The CDR3 coding sequence is TGCAGCGTTCCCGGGACAGGGAGCACCGGGGAGCTGTTTTTT. Translating it yields CSVPGTGSTGELFF.

The chain's CDR3 is CSVEVRDPGQAYYEQYF. Written as DNA, the CDR3 is TGCAGCGTTGAAGTGAGAGATCCGGGACAGGCCTATTACGAGCAGTACTTC. V usage is TRBV29-1 and J usage is TRBJ2-7; 8 positions agree with TRBD1. The CDR3 length is 17 residues. V lost 1 base and J lost 4; bases outside the gene matches: 15. Germline V lookup: CDR1 SQVTM, CDR2 ANQGSEA.

Only a few counts were recorded for this clonotype. This chain connects TRBV29-1 to TRBJ2-5; possibly TRBD1 for D (5 bases). The CDR3 runs 12 residues. The V and J ends lost 1 base and 6 bases respectively, with 9 bases between them. Germline CDR1 reads SQVTM; CDR2 reads ANQGSEA. This chain's CDR3 is CSVEAQGKTQYF. The CDR3 bases are TGCAGCGTTGAAGCGCAGGGAAAGACCCAGTACTTC.

The CDR3 bases are TGTGCCAGCAGCTTGTTAGAACAGGACTCCCTGCTGAACACTGAAGCTTTCTTT. Its translation: CASSLLEQDSLLNTEAFF. This chain joins TRBV5-6 and TRBJ1-1; D perhaps matches TRBD1 (5 bases). The CDR3 sequence is 18 residues long. CDR1 SGHDT and CDR2 YYEEEE come from the germline V gene. V gave up 1 base and J gave up 0 bases, with 19 bases separating them. Variable domain in full (rest from reference TRBV5-6 and TRBJ1-1): DAGVTQSPTHLIKTRGQQVTLRCSPKSGHDTVSWYQQALGQGPQFIFQYYEEEERQRGNFPDRFSGHQFPNYSSELNVNALLLGDSALYLCASSLLEQDSLLNTEAFFGQGTRLTVV.